The 6 T cell receptor beta chains below were found in one sample sequenced in a study of healthy donors' naive CD4 and CD8 T cells. Starting from 500 ng of total RNA, TCR libraries were made with linear amplification. TCRdb fed the reads into MiXCR, producing one record per CDR3 protein. The sample shows about 180,000 distinct CDR3 sequences, over 60% of them seen only once. Sequences were obtained from naive CD4+ and CD8+ T cells sorted from blood, pooled from several donors. All receptors derive from a pool of human donors in good health; the sample pools cells from several healthy donors.

V is TRBV29-1 and J is TRBJ1-2; D call uncertain. Between the trimmed V and J ends, which lost 0 bases and 4 bases, there was a span of 21 bases. The germline CDR1 and CDR2 sequences are SQVTM and ANQGSEA. The CDR3 runs 17 residues. This CDR3 reads CSVEEEDGRWFGYGYTF. The CDR3, as DNA: TGCAGCGTTGAAGAGGAAGACGGGCGGTGGTTTGGCTATGGCTACACCTTC.

The rearrangement uses TRBV29-1 and TRBJ1-1; the D gene is possibly TRBD1 (5 bases). Looked up from germline, CDR1 is SQVTM and CDR2 is ANQGSEA. This CDR3 region has 13 residues. The germline V and J ends were trimmed by 7 bases and 1 base, with 13 bases remaining between them. CDR3 sequence: CSGGRVGNTEAFF. The CDR3 bases are TGCAGCGGGGGCAGGGTGGGGAACACTGAAGCTTTCTTT. The entire variable domain, with the rest obtained from reference TRBV29-1 and TRBJ1-1, is as follows: SAVISQKPSRDICQRGTSLTIQCQVDSQVTMMFWYRQQPGQSLTLIATANQGSEATYESGFVIDKFPISRPNLTFSTLTVSNMSPEDSSIYLCSGGRVGNTEAFFGQGTRLTVV.

The V call is TRBV30, the J call TRBJ1-5; TRBD1 matches at 8 bases. CDR1 is GTSNPN and CDR2 is SVGIG in the germline V gene (reference sequence). The ends lost 2 bases at V and 8 bases at J; junction bases unmatched: 8. The CDR3 spans 14 residues. This CDR3 is CAWSSGTGDEPQHF. The CDR3 region has the DNA TGTGCCTGGAGTTCCGGGACAGGAGATGAGCCCCAGCATTTT.

There are a few counts of this clonotype. This chain joins TRBV30 and TRBJ2-7; 7 bases line up with TRBD2. CDR1 and CDR2 from the germline V gene are GTSNPN and SVGIG (reference sequence). CDR3 length: 13 amino acids. Trimming cost V 2 bases and J 4 bases; bases outside gene matches: 5. CDR3: CAWSRSSGYEQYF. As DNA, the CDR3 is TGTGCCTGGAGTAGGTCTAGCGGTTACGAGCAGTACTTC.

This clonotype was recorded once. The chain links TRBV6-5 to TRBJ2-1; D not resolved. Deletions cut 6 bases from V and 9 bases from J, with 15 bases between. CDR1 MNHEY and CDR2 SVGAGI come from the germline V gene. The CDR3 is made up of 13 amino acids. The CDR3: CASRGLPEVEQFF. CDR3 sequence (DNA): TGTGCCAGCAGGGGTTTGCCTGAGGTTGAGCAGTTCTTC.

The chain couples TRBV27 to TRBJ2-3, with 9 positions matching TRBD1. The ends lost 7 bases at V and 3 bases at J; junction bases unmatched: 5. From germline, CDR1 is MNHEY and CDR2 SMNVEV (reference sequence). CDR3 length: 14 amino acids. The CDR3 sequence: CASKTGTGTDTQYF. The DNA of the CDR3 is TGTGCCAGCAAAACCGGGACAGGGACAGATACGCAGTATTTT.